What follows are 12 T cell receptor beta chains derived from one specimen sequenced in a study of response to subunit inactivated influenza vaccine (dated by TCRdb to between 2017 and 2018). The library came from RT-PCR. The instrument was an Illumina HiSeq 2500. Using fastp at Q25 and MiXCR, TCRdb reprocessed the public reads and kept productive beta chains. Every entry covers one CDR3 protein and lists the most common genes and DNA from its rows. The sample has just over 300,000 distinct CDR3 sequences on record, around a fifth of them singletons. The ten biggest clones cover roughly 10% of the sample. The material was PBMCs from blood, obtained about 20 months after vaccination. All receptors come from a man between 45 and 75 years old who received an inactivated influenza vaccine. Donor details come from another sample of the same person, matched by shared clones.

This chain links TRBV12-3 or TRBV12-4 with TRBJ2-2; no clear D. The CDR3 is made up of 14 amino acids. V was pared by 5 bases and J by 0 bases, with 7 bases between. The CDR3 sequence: CASSPRPNTGELFF. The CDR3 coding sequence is TGTGCCAGCAGTCCGCGCCCGAACACCGGGGAGCTGTTTTTT.

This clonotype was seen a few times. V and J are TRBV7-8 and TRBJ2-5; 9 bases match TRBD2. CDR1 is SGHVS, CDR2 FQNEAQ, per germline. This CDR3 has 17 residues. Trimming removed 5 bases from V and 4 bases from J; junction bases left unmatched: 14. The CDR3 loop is CASSPQGGRAFVETQYF. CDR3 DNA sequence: TGTGCCAGCAGCCCCCAGGGCGGGAGGGCCTTCGTAGAGACCCAGTACTTC.

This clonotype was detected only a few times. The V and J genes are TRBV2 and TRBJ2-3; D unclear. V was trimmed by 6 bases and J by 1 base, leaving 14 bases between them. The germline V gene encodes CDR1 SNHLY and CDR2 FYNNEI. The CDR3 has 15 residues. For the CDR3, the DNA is TGTGCCAGCAGAGAGACAATTCTTGGCACAGATACGCAGTATTTT. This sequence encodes CASRETILGTDTQYF.

CDR3 region: CSARDPAGGHTDTQYF. The CDR3 bases are TGCAGTGCTAGAGATCCTGCGGGGGGCCACACAGATACGCAGTATTTT. J is TRBJ2-3 and V is TRBV20-1, with 8 bases identical to TRBD2. V was clipped by 0 bases and J by 2 bases; unmatched bases: 7. The V gene's germline CDR1 is DFQATT and CDR2 SNEGSKA (reference sequence). The CDR3 is 16 amino acids.

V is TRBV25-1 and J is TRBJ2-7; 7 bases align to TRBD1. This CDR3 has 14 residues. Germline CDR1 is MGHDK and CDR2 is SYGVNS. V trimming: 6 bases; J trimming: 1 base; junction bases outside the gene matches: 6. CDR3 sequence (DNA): TGTGCCAGCAGACAGGGGAAGGGTTCCTACGAGCAGTACTTC. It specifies CASRQGKGSYEQYF.

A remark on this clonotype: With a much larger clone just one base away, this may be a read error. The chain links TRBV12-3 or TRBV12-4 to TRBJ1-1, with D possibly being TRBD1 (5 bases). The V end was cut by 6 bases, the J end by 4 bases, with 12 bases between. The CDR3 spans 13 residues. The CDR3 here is CASRFRGSTEAFF. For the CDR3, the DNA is TGTGCCAGCAGGTTTCGGGGGTCCACTGAAGCTTTCTTT.

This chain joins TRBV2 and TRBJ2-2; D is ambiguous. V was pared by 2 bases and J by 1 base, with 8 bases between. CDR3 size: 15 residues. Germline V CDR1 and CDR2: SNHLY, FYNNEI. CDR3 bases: TGTGCCAGCAGTGAACCCGACGGGAACACCGGGGAGCTGTTTTTT. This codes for CASSEPDGNTGELFF. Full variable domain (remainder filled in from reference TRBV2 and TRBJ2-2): EPEVTQTPSHQVTQMGQEVILRCVPISNHLYFYWYRQILGQKVEFLVSFYNNEISEKSEIFDDQFSVERPDGSNFTLKIRSTKLEDSAMYFCASSEPDGNTGELFFGEGSRLTVL.

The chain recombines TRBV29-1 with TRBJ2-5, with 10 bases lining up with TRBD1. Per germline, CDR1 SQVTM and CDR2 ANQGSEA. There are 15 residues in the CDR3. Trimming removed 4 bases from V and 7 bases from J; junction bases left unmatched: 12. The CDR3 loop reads CSVGPRTGGVGTQYF. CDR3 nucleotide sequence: TGCAGCGTTGGGCCCCGGACAGGGGGTGTCGGGACCCAGTACTTC.

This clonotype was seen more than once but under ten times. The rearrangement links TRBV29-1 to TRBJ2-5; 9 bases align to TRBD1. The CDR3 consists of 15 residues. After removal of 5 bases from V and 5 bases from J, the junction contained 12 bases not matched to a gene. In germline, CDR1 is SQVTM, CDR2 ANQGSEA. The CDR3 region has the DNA TGCAGCGTTAAAAGAGGGACAGGGATTGCCGAGACCCAGTACTTC. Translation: CSVKRGTGIAETQYF.

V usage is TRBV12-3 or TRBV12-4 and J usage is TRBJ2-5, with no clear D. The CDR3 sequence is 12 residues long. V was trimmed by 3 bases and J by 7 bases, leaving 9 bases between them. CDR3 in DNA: TGTGCCAGCAGTTTCGGCCCAGGGACCCAGTACTTC. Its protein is CASSFGPGTQYF.

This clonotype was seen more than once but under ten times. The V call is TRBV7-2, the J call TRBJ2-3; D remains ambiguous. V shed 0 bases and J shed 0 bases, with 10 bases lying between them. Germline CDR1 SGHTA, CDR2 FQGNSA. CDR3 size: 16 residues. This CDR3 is CASSLAASQSTDTQYF. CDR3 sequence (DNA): TGTGCCAGCAGCTTAGCCGCTAGTCAGAGCACAGATACGCAGTATTTT. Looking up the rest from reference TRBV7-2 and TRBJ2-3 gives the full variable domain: GAGVSQSPSNKVTEKGKDVELRCDPISGHTALYWYRQSLGQGLEFLIYFQGNSAPDKSGLPSDRFSAERTGGSVSTLTIQRTQQEDSAVYLCASSLAASQSTDTQYFGPGTRLTVL.

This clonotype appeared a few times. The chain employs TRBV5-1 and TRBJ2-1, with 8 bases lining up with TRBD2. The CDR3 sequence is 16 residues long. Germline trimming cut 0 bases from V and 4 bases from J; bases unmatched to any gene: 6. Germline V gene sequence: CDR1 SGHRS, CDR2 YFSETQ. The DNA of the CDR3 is TGCGCCAGCAGCTTGGCCCCCCGGGGGGGGTACAATGAGCAGTTCTTC. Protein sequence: CASSLAPRGGYNEQFF. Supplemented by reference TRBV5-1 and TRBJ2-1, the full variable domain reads KAGVTQTPRYLIKTRGQQVTLSCSPISGHRSVSWYQQTPGQGLQFLFEYFSETQRNKGNFPGRFSGRQFSNSRSEMNVSTLELGDSALYLCASSLAPRGGYNEQFFGPGTRLTVL.